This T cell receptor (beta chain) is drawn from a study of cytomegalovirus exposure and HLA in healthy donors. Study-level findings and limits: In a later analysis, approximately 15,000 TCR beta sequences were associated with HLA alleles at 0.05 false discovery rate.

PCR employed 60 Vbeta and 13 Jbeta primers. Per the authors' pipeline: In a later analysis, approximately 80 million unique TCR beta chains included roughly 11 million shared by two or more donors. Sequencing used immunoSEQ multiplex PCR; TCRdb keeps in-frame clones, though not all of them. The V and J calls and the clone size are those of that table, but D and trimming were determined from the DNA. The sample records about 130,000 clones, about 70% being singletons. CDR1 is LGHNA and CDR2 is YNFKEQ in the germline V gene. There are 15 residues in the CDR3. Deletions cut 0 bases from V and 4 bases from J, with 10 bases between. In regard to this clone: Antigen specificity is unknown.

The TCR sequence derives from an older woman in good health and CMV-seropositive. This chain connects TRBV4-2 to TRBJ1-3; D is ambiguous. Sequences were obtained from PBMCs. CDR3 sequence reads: CASSQESLRGNTIYF. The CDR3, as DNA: TGTGCCAGCAGCCAAGAAAGTTTGAGGGGAAACACCATATATTTT.